This T cell receptor beta chain is from a study of blood T cells in healthy people across ages. Whole-study findings and limits: The long-lived group displayed more naive CD4+ cells, plus higher diversity, than the aged donors did. The CMV status of each donor remained undetermined, and this could have confounded shifts in expanded clonotypes.

Details on this clonotype: Its antigen is not identified.

Combining a sample-barcoded 5' primer with a J-beta primer mix, a second PCR ran for 7 to 11 cycles. Researchers report that a template-switch adaptor with 12 random nucleotides tagged each cDNA molecule. TCRdb re-called the 5' RACE reads through MiXCR, storing one row per CDR3 protein. This sample has approximately 1.5 million distinct CDR3 sequences; under 55% occur once, and the top ten carry roughly 3.7%. Samples had at least 7 million PBMCs isolated from them. V shed 6 bases, J shed 4 bases, and the junction held 8 bases outside the gene matches. The germline CDR1 and CDR2 sequences are MGHDK and SYGVNS. There are 16 residues in the CDR3.

V and J are TRBV25-1 and TRBJ1-6; TRBD1 matches 8 bases. Sequencing was carried out using blood. The TCR sequence derives from a woman between 18 and 29 years old in good health. The CDR3 DNA is TGTGCCAGCAGCGATAGCTGGACAGGGTATAATTCACCCCTCCACTTT. Encoded protein: CASSDSWTGYNSPLHF. The variable domain in full, completed from reference TRBV25-1 and TRBJ1-6, reads EADIYQTPRYLVIGTGKKITLECSQTMGHDKMYWYQQDPGMELHLIHYSYGVNSTEKGDLSSESTVSRIRTEHFPLTLESARPSHTSQYLCASSDSWTGYNSPLHFGNGTRLTVT.